The sample holds a few counts of the clone carrying this T cell receptor (beta chain). This sample is drawn from a study of shared clonotypes between healthy human individuals. Trimming removed 1 base from V and 4 bases from J, with 2 bases in between. Germline-derived CDR1 and CDR2 are SGHDN and FVKESK. This CDR3 comprises 11 residues. TCRdb's copy holds only in-frame clones and misses some; the assay was immunoSEQ multiplex PCR. The sample has about 560,000 clones, around 81% seen once. The V and J genes are TRBV14 and TRBJ2-7; D gene unclear. This sequence was found in a woman between 40 and 55 years old in good health. Some clones in this sample may be carry-over from other donors' samples. Sequencing was performed on PBMCs. The CDR3 bases are TGTGCCAGCAGCCAAGTTTACGAGCAGTACTTC. As protein: CASSQVYEQYF. The full variable domain, with the rest looked up from reference TRBV14 and TRBJ2-7, is EAGVTQFPSHSVIEKGQTVTLRCDPISGHDNLYWYRRVMGKEIKFLLHFVKESKQDESGMPNNRFLAERTGGTYSTLKVQPAELEDSGVYFCASSQVYEQYFGPGTRLTVT.